This TCR beta chain was identified in a study of shared clonotypes between healthy human individuals. The genomic DNA of each subset was split evenly across several immunoSEQ plates. Clones were read by immunoSEQ multiplex PCR, and TCRdb kept only the in-frame ones, dropping some. Seen here are about 1.1 million clones, around three quarters observed once, and the top ten hold over 0.8%. CDR1 ENHRY and CDR2 SYGVKD come from the germline V gene. This CDR3 spans 12 amino acids. This receptor was obtained from a young man in good health. Some clones in this sample may be carry-over from other donors' samples. The chain carries TRBV10-3 and TRBJ1-1; D ambiguous. Sequences were obtained from memory CD4+ T cells from PBMCs. Subset of the sample: CD45RA-negative fraction. CDR3 coding DNA: TGTGCTTCCTGGGCGGGGAACACTGAAGCTTTCTTT. It is translated as CASWAGNTEAFF.